A selection of T cell receptor beta chains follows, all from one sample in a study of chemoradiotherapy in HPV16-positive cancers. This table comes from immunoSEQ multiplex PCR, and its TCRdb copy is limited to in-frame clones, with some not included. The data contain approximately 10,000 clones, around 70% of them seen just once; the ten biggest clones take up roughly an eighth. Sample collection occurred from a patient who underwent chemoradiotherapy. The receptor set was obtained from a human donor with HPV-associated anogenital cancer. CDR3s include the opening cysteine and the closing phenylalanine or tryptophan. The D gene is left open where the match is weak. The size entry is marked missing in some rows and otherwise reads once, few, many or a size class.

D gene: NA
V gene: TRBV6-1
J gene: TRBJ1-5
clone size: NA
CDR3 protein: CASSEGSFNQPQHF
CDR3 DNA: TGTGCCAGCAGTGAAGGCAGTTTCAATCAGCCCCAGCATTTT

D gene: NA
V gene: TRBV11-3
J gene: TRBJ1-5
clone size: NA
CDR3 protein: CASSLGVVRGSNQPQHF
CDR3 DNA: TGTGCCAGCAGCTTAGGTGTTGTGAGGGGTAGCAATCAGCCCCAGCATTTT

D gene: TRBD2
V gene: TRBV7-9
J gene: TRBJ2-1
clone size: NA
CDR3 protein: CASSLSGGGYNEQFF
CDR3 DNA: TGTGCCAGCAGCTTAAGCGGGGGGGGATACAATGAGCAGTTCTTC

D gene: TRBD1
V gene: TRBV12-5
J gene: TRBJ1-2
clone size: NA
CDR3 protein: CASGRTGDGYTF
CDR3 DNA: TGTGCTAGTGGAAGGACAGGGGATGGCTACACCTTC

D gene: TRBD1
V gene: TRBV7-9
J gene: TRBJ1-2
clone size: NA
CDR3 protein: CASSMMDRGQYGYTF
CDR3 DNA: TGTGCCAGCAGCATGATGGACAGGGGGCAATATGGCTACACCTTC

D gene: TRBD2
V gene: TRBV9
J gene: TRBJ2-3
clone size: NA
CDR3 protein: CASSRGGQATDTQYF
CDR3 DNA: TGTGCCAGCAGTCGGGGGGGCCAGGCGACAGATACGCAGTATTTT

D gene: NA
V gene: TRBV2
J gene: TRBJ2-6
clone size: NA
CDR3 protein: CASNAISRWIGANVLTF
CDR3 DNA: TGTGCCAGCAACGCGATAAGCCGATGGATTGGGGCCAACGTCCTGACTTTC

D gene: NA
V gene: TRBV18
J gene: TRBJ2-2
clone size: NA
CDR3 protein: CASSPYYSGELFF
CDR3 DNA: TGTGCCAGCTCACCATATTATTCTGGGGAGCTGTTTTTT

D gene: NA
V gene: TRBV5-4
J gene: TRBJ1-3
clone size: NA
CDR3 protein: CASSLAGGENTIYF
CDR3 DNA: TGTGCCAGCAGCTTAGCGGGGGGTGAAAACACCATATATTTT

D gene: NA
V gene: TRBV7-2
J gene: TRBJ1-5
clone size: NA
CDR3 protein: CASSLYRAQPQHF
CDR3 DNA: TGTGCCAGCAGCTTATACCGGGCCCAGCCCCAGCATTTT

D gene: NA
V gene: TRBV29-1
J gene: TRBJ2-7
clone size: NA
CDR3 protein: CSVLVTGADRYEQYF
CDR3 DNA: TGCAGCGTTTTAGTGACGGGGGCAGATCGGTACGAGCAGTACTTC

D gene: NA
V gene: TRBV18
J gene: TRBJ1-6
clone size: NA
CDR3 protein: CASSGGTTSEPLHF
CDR3 DNA: TGTGCCAGCTCGGGGGGGACAACATCGGAGCCCCTCCACTTT

D gene: NA
V gene: TRBV11-3
J gene: TRBJ1-3
clone size: NA
CDR3 protein: CASTLRPDPRAPGNTIYF
CDR3 DNA: TGTGCCAGCACCCTGAGGCCGGATCCACGAGCTCCTGGAAACACCATATATTTT

D gene: NA
V gene: TRBV2
J gene: TRBJ2-7
clone size: NA
CDR3 protein: CASSAPLPVYEQYF
CDR3 DNA: TGTGCCAGCAGTGCTCCTCTACCGGTCTACGAGCAGTACTTC

D gene: NA
V gene: TRBV7-9
J gene: TRBJ1-4
clone size: NA
CDR3 protein: CASSSLQDGQSNEKLFF
CDR3 DNA: TGTGCCAGCAGCTCCCTCCAGGACGGCCAGTCTAATGAAAAACTGTTTTTT

D gene: TRBD1
V gene: TRBV5-1
J gene: TRBJ1-5
clone size: NA
CDR3 protein: CASSLTGGGNQPQHF
CDR3 DNA: TGCGCCAGCAGCTTGACAGGGGGCGGGAATCAGCCCCAGCATTTT

D gene: NA
V gene: TRBV4-1
J gene: TRBJ1-1
clone size: NA
CDR3 protein: CASSQGTGPLKSEAFF
CDR3 DNA: TGCGCCAGCAGCCAAGGGACGGGGCCCCTTAAATCTGAAGCTTTCTTT

D gene: TRBD2
V gene: TRBV6-5
J gene: TRBJ2-1
clone size: NA
CDR3 protein: CASKYSGGAKNEQFF
CDR3 DNA: TGTGCCAGCAAATATAGCGGGGGGGCCAAGAATGAGCAGTTCTTC

D gene: NA
V gene: TRBV19
J gene: TRBJ2-7
clone size: NA
CDR3 protein: CASSFGLSYEQYF
CDR3 DNA: TGTGCCAGTAGTTTTGGACTCTCCTACGAGCAGTACTTC

D gene: TRBD2
V gene: TRBV6-5
J gene: TRBJ2-3
clone size: NA
CDR3 protein: CASSFERGGNTQYF
CDR3 DNA: TGTGCCAGCAGCTTTGAGCGGGGGGGCAATACGCAGTATTTT

D gene: NA
V gene: TRBV6-6
J gene: TRBJ1-5
clone size: NA
CDR3 protein: CASRESPQPQHF
CDR3 DNA: TGTGCCAGCAGAGAAAGCCCCCAGCCCCAGCATTTT

D gene: TRBD2
V gene: TRBV5-1
J gene: TRBJ2-3
clone size: NA
CDR3 protein: CASSPGGAVKDTQYF
CDR3 DNA: TGCGCCAGCAGCCCGGGGGGGGCAGTTAAAGATACGCAGTATTTT

D gene: NA
V gene: TRBV7-9
J gene: TRBJ1-3
clone size: NA
CDR3 protein: CASSPDGGVRNTIYF
CDR3 DNA: TGTGCCAGCAGCCCCGACGGGGGGGTGAGAAACACCATATATTTT

D gene: TRBD1
V gene: TRBV4-2
J gene: TRBJ1-1
clone size: NA
CDR3 protein: CASSQAWGQMNTEAFF
CDR3 DNA: TGTGCCAGCAGCCAAGCTTGGGGACAGATGAACACTGAAGCTTTCTTT

D gene: TRBD2
V gene: TRBV4-1
J gene: TRBJ2-1
clone size: few
CDR3 protein: CASSQGLAGNEQFF
CDR3 DNA: TGCGCCAGCAGCCAGGGACTAGCGGGAAATGAGCAGTTCTTC

D gene: TRBD1
V gene: TRBV27
J gene: TRBJ1-6
clone size: NA
CDR3 protein: CASSPFLDRGLSPLHF
CDR3 DNA: TGTGCCAGCAGTCCCTTTCTTGACAGGGGGCTTTCACCCCTCCACTTT

D gene: TRBD1
V gene: TRBV18
J gene: TRBJ1-1
clone size: NA
CDR3 protein: CASSPIEGAGTEAFF
CDR3 DNA: TGTGCCAGCTCACCAATTGAGGGGGCGGGCACTGAAGCTTTCTTT

D gene: NA
V gene: TRBV27
J gene: TRBJ2-7
clone size: NA
CDR3 protein: CASSLSQQYEQYF
CDR3 DNA: TGTGCCAGCAGTTTATCCCAACAATACGAGCAGTACTTC

D gene: NA
V gene: TRBV19
J gene: TRBJ2-7
clone size: NA
CDR3 protein: CASSRAGRRYEQYF
CDR3 DNA: TGTGCCAGTAGTCGGGCAGGCCGACGGTACGAGCAGTACTTC

D gene: TRBD1
V gene: TRBV4-1
J gene: TRBJ2-5
clone size: few
CDR3 protein: CASRPTGPEETQYF
CDR3 DNA: TGCGCCAGCAGACCGACAGGGCCCGAAGAGACCCAGTACTTC

D gene: NA
V gene: TRBV2
J gene: TRBJ2-7
clone size: NA
CDR3 protein: CASSEFQVVNYEQYF
CDR3 DNA: TGTGCCAGCAGTGAGTTCCAGGTGGTGAACTACGAGCAGTACTTC

D gene: TRBD2
V gene: TRBV5-1
J gene: TRBJ2-2
clone size: NA
CDR3 protein: CASRDIAGGPTGELFF
CDR3 DNA: TGCGCCAGCAGGGATATAGCGGGGGGGCCGACCGGGGAGCTGTTTTTT

D gene: NA
V gene: TRBV23-1
J gene: TRBJ1-1
clone size: NA
CDR3 protein: CASSHPPLTGNTEAFF
CDR3 DNA: TGCGCCAGCAGTCATCCCCCCTTGACAGGGAACACTGAAGCTTTCTTT

D gene: TRBD1
V gene: TRBV2
J gene: TRBJ2-4
clone size: NA
CDR3 protein: CASSERQGQNIQYF
CDR3 DNA: TGTGCCAGCAGTGAAAGACAGGGGCAAAACATTCAGTACTTC

D gene: NA
V gene: TRBV7-6
J gene: TRBJ1-1
clone size: NA
CDR3 protein: CASSLGQKNTEAFF
CDR3 DNA: TGTGCCAGCAGCTTAGGGCAGAAGAACACTGAAGCTTTCTTT

D gene: NA
V gene: TRBV5-1
J gene: TRBJ1-4
clone size: few
CDR3 protein: CASSLERVGEKLFF
CDR3 DNA: TGCGCCAGCAGCTTGGAACGGGTGGGTGAAAAACTGTTTTTT

D gene: NA
V gene: TRBV2
J gene: TRBJ1-6
clone size: NA
CDR3 protein: CASSGNSPLHF
CDR3 DNA: TGTGCCAGCTCAGGGAATTCACCCCTCCACTTT

D gene: TRBD2
V gene: TRBV23-1
J gene: TRBJ2-2
clone size: NA
CDR3 protein: CASSRVLGGFNTGELFF
CDR3 DNA: TGCGCCAGCAGTCGGGTTTTGGGAGGGTTTAACACCGGGGAGCTGTTTTTT

D gene: TRBD1
V gene: TRBV27
J gene: TRBJ1-5
clone size: few
CDR3 protein: CASSLSCLPIGQGSRQPQHF
CDR3 DNA: TGTGCCAGCAGTTTAAGTTGTTTGCCCATCGGACAGGGTAGTCGGCAGCCCCAGCATTTT

D gene: NA
V gene: TRBV18
J gene: TRBJ2-2
clone size: NA
CDR3 protein: CASSPPGGSNTGELFF
CDR3 DNA: TGTGCCAGCTCACCACCGGGGGGATCGAACACCGGGGAGCTGTTTTTT

D gene: NA
V gene: TRBV6-5
J gene: TRBJ2-7
clone size: NA
CDR3 protein: CASSYLGAYEQYF
CDR3 DNA: TGTGCCAGCAGTTACTTGGGGGCATACGAGCAGTACTTC

D gene: TRBD2
V gene: TRBV19
J gene: TRBJ2-3
clone size: NA
CDR3 protein: CASSSNFNAGTSGGDTQYF
CDR3 DNA: TGTGCCAGTAGTTCGAACTTCAACGCCGGGACTAGCGGGGGTGATACGCAGTATTTT

D gene: NA
V gene: TRBV4-3
J gene: TRBJ1-2
clone size: NA
CDR3 protein: CASSQSQRYGGYTF
CDR3 DNA: TGCGCCAGCAGCCAAAGTCAGCGTTACGGTGGCTACACCTTC

D gene: TRBD2
V gene: TRBV4-3
J gene: TRBJ2-3
clone size: NA
CDR3 protein: CASSQTSGGGVDTQYF
CDR3 DNA: TGCGCCAGCAGCCAAACCAGCGGGGGGGGCGTGGATACGCAGTATTTT

D gene: TRBD1
V gene: TRBV5-4
J gene: TRBJ1-1
clone size: few
CDR3 protein: CASSESTGVEAFF
CDR3 DNA: TGTGCCAGCAGCGAATCGACAGGGGTTGAAGCTTTCTTT

D gene: TRBD1
V gene: TRBV28
J gene: TRBJ1-1
clone size: NA
CDR3 protein: CASSNLGQGLMNTEAFF
CDR3 DNA: TGTGCCAGCAGTAACCTCGGACAGGGTTTAATGAACACTGAAGCTTTCTTT

D gene: NA
V gene: TRBV7-3
J gene: TRBJ1-1
clone size: NA
CDR3 protein: CASSALQGTEAFF
CDR3 DNA: TGTGCCAGCAGCGCCCTCCAGGGCACTGAAGCTTTCTTT

D gene: NA
V gene: TRBV9
J gene: TRBJ1-2
clone size: NA
CDR3 protein: CASSVVSGLTASGYTF
CDR3 DNA: TGTGCCAGCAGCGTAGTGTCGGGTTTGACAGCGAGTGGCTACACCTTC